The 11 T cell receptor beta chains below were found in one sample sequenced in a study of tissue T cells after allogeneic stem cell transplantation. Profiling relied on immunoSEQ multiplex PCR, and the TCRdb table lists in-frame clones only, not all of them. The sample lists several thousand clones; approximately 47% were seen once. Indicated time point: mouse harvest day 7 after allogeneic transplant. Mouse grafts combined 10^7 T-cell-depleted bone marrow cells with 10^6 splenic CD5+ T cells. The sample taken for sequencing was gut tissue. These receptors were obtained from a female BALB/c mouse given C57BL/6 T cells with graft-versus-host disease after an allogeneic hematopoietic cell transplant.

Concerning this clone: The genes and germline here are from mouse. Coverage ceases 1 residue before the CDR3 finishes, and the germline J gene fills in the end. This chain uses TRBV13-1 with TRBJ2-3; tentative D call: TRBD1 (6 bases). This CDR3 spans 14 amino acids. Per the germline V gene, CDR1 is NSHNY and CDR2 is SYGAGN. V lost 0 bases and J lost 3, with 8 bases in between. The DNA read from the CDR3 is TGTGCCAGCAGTGATGGGGGGACAGCAGAAACGCTGTAT. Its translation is CASSDGGTAETLY. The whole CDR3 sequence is CASSDGGTAETLYF.

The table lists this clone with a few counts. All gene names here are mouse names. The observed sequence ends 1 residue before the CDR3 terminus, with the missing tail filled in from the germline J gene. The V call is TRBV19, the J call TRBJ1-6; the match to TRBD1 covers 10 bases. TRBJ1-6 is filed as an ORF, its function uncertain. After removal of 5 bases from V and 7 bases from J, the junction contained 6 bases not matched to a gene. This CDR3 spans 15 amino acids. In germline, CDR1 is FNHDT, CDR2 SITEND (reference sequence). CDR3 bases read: TGTGCCAGCAGATGGGACAGGGGAAGGAATTCGCCCCTCTAC. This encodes CASRWDRGRNSPLY. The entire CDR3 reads CASRWDRGRNSPLYF.

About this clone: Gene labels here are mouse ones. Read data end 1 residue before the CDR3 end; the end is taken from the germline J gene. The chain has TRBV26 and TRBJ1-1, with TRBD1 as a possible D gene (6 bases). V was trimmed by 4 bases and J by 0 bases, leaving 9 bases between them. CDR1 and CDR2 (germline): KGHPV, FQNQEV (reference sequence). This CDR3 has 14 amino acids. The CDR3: CASSPRTANTEVFF. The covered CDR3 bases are TGTGCCAGCAGTCCAAGGACAGCAAACACAGAAGTCTTC.

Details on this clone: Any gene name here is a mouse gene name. The CDR3: CASSQDSQPNTEVFF. The DNA read from the CDR3 is TGTGCCAGCAGCCAAGATTCGCAACCAAACACAGAAGTCTTC. J is TRBJ1-1 and V is TRBV5; D unresolved. The CDR3 end lies 1 residue beyond the end of the read and is filled in from the germline J gene. CDR1 is LGHNA, CDR2 YNLKQL, per germline (reference sequence). The CDR3 contains 15 residues. V dropped 0 bases and J dropped 0 bases, with 8 bases sitting between them.

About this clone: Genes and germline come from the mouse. The covered CDR3 bases are TGTGCCAGCAGTCCTGGGGGGGGTCTCTATGAACAGTAC. Residues: CASSPGGGLYEQY. The entire CDR3 protein reads CASSPGGGLYEQYF. The chain links TRBV24 to TRBJ2-7; TRBD2 matches 9 bases. The CDR3 end falls 1 residue outside the read, so it is completed with the germline J gene. With V trimmed by 4 bases and J by 3 bases, 4 bases remained unmatched. The CDR3 is made up of 14 amino acids. Germline assignment: CDR1 KGHTA and CDR2 FRNEEI.

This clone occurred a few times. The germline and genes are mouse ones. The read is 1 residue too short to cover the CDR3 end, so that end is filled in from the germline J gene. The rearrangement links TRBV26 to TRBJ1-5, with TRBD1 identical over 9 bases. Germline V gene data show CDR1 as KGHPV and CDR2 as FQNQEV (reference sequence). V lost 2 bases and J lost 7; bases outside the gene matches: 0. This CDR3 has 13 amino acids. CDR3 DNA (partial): TGTGCCAGCAGTCTGGGACAGGGGCAGGCTCCGCTT. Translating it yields CASSLGQGQAPL. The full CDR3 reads CASSLGQGQAPLF. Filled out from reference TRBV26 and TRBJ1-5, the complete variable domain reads NSKVIQTPRYLVKGQGQKAKMRCIPEKGHPVVFWYQQNKNNEFKFLINFQNQEVLQQIDMTEKRFSAECPSNSPCSLEIQSSEAGDSALYLCASSLGQGQAPLFGEGTRLSVL.

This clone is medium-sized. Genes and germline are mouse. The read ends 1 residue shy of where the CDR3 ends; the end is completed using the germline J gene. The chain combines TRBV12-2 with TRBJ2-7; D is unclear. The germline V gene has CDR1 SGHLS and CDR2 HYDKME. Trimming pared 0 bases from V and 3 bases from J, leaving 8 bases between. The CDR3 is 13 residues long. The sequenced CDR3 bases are TGTGCCAGCTCTCTCGATGAAGACTATGAACAGTAC. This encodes CASSLDEDYEQY. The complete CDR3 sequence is CASSLDEDYEQYF.

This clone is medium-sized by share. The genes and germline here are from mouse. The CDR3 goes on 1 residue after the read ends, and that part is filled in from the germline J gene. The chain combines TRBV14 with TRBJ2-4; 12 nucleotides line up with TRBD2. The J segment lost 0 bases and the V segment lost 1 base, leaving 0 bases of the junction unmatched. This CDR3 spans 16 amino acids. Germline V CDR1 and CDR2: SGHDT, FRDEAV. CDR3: CASSFDWGGSQNTLYF. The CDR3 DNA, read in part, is TGTGCCAGCAGTTTCGACTGGGGGGGCAGTCAAAACACCTTGTAC.

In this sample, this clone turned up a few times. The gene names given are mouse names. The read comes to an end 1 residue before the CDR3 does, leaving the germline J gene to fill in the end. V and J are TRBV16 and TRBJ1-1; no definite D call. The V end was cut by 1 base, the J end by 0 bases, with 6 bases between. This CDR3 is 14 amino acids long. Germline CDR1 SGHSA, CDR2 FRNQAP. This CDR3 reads CASSLVGSNTEVFF. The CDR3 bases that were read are TGTGCAAGCAGCTTAGTTGGCTCAAACACAGAAGTCTTC.

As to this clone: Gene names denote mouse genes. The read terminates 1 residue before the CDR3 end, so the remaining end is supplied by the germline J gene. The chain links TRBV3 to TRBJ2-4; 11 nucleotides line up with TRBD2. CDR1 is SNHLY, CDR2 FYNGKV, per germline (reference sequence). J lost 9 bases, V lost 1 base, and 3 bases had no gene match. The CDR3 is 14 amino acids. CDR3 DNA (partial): TGTGCCAGCAGCTTAGTACTGGGGGGGCGGACCTTGTAC. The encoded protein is CASSLVLGGRTLY. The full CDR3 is CASSLVLGGRTLYF. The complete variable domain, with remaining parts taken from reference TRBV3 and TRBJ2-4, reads GPKVLQIPSHQIIDMGQMVTLNCDPVSNHLYFYWYKQILGQQMEFLVNFYNGKVMEKSKLFKDQFSVERPDGSYFTLKIQPTALEDSAVYFCASSLVLGGRTLYFGAGTRLSVL.

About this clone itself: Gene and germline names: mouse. The CDR3 region is CASSPLGGLSYEQYF. The sequenced CDR3 bases are TGTGCCAGCAGTCCTCTGGGGGGCCTCTCCTATGAACAGTAC. The chain has TRBV19 and TRBJ2-7; 8 bases are shared with TRBD2. The CDR3 end is not reached by the read, which stops 1 residue before it; the germline J gene fills it in. Germline V gives CDR1 FNHDT, CDR2 SITEND (reference sequence). This CDR3 contains 15 residues. J was trimmed by 0 bases and V by 4 bases; bases with no gene match: 6.